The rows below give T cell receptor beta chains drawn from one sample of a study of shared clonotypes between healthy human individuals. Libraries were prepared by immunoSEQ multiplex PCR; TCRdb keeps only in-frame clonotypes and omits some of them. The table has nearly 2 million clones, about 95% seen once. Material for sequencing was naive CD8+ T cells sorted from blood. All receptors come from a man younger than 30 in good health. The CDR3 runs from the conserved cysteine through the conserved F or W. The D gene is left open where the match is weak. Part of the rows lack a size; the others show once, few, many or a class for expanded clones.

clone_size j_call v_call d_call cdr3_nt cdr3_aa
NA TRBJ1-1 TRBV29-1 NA TGCAGCGTTGAACAGGGAAGCACTGAAGCTTTCTTT CSVEQGSTEAFF
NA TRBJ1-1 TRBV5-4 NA TGTGCCAGCAGCCTGGACGGCTACACTGAAGCTTTCTTT CASSLDGYTEAFF
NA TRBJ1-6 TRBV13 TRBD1 TGTGCCAGCAGTGGGACAGGAGAACTGAGTAATTCACCCCTCCACTTT CASSGTGELSNSPLHF
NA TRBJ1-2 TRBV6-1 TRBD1 TGTGCCAGCATTCACAGGGGTTCGGGGTATGGCTACACCTTC CASIHRGSGYGYTF
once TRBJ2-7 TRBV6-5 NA TGTGCCAGCAGTTACCGAGGGGAGGAGCAGTACTTC CASSYRGEEQYF
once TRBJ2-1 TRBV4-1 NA TGCGCCAGCAGCCAAGATGCGAGTTCCGGCAATGAGCAGTTCTTC CASSQDASSGNEQFF
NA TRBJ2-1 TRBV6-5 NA TGTGCCAGCAGAATGATTGGGACGCTCAATGAGCAGTTCTTC CASRMIGTLNEQFF
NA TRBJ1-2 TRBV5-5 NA TGTGCCAGCAGCAAGTGGGGTCAGGAGATTAACTATGGCTACACCTTC CASSKWGQEINYGYTF
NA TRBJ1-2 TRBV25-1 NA TGTGCCAGCAGTGAATTAGGGGATCCCTATGGCTACACCTTC CASSELGDPYGYTF
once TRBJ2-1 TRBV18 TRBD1 TGTGCCAGCTCCCCTGGACAGGGGACCGATGAGCAGTTCTTC CASSPGQGTDEQFF
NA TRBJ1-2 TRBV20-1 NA TGCACGACGGACAGCTATGGCTACACCTTC CTTDSYGYTF
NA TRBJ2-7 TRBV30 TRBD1 TGTGCCTGGAGTAGGACGGGACAGCACTACGAGCAGTACTTC CAWSRTGQHYEQYF
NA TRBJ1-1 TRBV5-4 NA TGTGCCAGCAGCTTGGATCTGGGGAACACTGAAGCTTTCTTT CASSLDLGNTEAFF
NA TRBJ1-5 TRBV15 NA TGTGCCACCAGCAGAGACAGGGGTATCAATCAGCCCCAGCATTTT CATSRDRGINQPQHF
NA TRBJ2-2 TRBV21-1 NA TGTGCCAGCAGCAAAGTAACGCAGTTGGGGAACACCGGGGAGCTGTTTTTT CASSKVTQLGNTGELFF
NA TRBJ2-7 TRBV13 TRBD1 TGTGCCAGCAGCCAAACCGGGACAGGGGGCTACGAGCAGTACTTC CASSQTGTGGYEQYF
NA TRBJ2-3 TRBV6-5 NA TGTGCCAGCAGTTCCGGGGACGGCACAGATACGCAGTATTTT CASSSGDGTDTQYF
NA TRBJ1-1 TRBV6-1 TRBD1 TGTGCCAGCAGTACGCCAGGGGACAGGAACACTGAAGCTTTCTTT CASSTPGDRNTEAFF
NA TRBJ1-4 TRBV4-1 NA TGCGCCAGCAGCCCCCTTGTGGTGGCTAATGAAAAACTGTTTTTT CASSPLVVANEKLFF
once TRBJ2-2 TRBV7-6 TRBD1 TGTGCCAGCAGCCGGGGACAGGGGGCTGATACCGGGGAGCTGTTTTTT CASSRGQGADTGELFF
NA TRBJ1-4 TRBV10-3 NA TGTGCCACCCTAAGCAACGATGAAAAACTGTTTTTT CATLSNDEKLFF
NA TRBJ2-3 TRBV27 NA TGTGCCAGCAGTCATCGGGCGCACACAGATACGCAGTATTTT CASSHRAHTDTQYF
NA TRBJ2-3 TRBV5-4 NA TGTGCCAGCACCCCGCTCGGACCCACAGATACGCAGTATTTT CASTPLGPTDTQYF
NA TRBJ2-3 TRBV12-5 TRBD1 TGTGCTAGTGGTTCGACCTCGGGACAGGGGGGGTACACAGATACGCAGTATTTT CASGSTSGQGGYTDTQYF
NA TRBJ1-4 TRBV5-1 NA TGCGCCAGCAGCTTGTTGGCCGAAGAAAAACTGTTTTTT CASSLLAEEKLFF
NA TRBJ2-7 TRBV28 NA TGTGCCAGCAGTTACAGGAGCTCCTCCTACGAGCAGTACTTC CASSYRSSSYEQYF
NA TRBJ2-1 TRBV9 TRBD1 TGTGCCAGCAGCCCTTGGACAGGAAACAATGAGCAGTTCTTC CASSPWTGNNEQFF
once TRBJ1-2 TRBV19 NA TGTGCCTGCCGGGAGGGGGGCTTTGACTATGGCTACACCTTC CACREGGFDYGYTF
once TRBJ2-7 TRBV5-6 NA TGTGCCAGCAGCACAACAGGGAAATCCGGCCACGAGCAGTACTTC CASSTTGKSGHEQYF
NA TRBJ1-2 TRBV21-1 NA TGTGCCAGCAGCAAAGAAATCAGGGGCGCGGGTGGCTACACCTTC CASSKEIRGAGGYTF
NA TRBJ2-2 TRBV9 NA TGTGCCAGCAGCGCACGGACAAACGCGAACACCGGGGAGCTGTTTTTT CASSARTNANTGELFF
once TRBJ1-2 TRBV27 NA TGTGCCAGCAGTTTTATGGGAGGGGCAGGGGACCTCTATGGCTACACCTTC CASSFMGGAGDLYGYTF
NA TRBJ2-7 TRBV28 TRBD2 TGTGCCAGCAGCCGACTAGCGGGGGATTACTACGAGCAGTACTTC CASSRLAGDYYEQYF
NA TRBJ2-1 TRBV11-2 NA TGTGCCAGCAGCGTTCGGGCTTACAATGAGCAGTTCTTC CASSVRAYNEQFF
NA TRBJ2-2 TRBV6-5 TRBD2 TGTGCCAGCAGTTACTCGCCTAGCGGGGGCGGGGAGCTGTTTTTT CASSYSPSGGGELFF
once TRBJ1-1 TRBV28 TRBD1 TGTGCCAGCAGTCCAGACAGGGTCAAAACTGAAGCTTTCTTT CASSPDRVKTEAFF